This TCR beta chain was identified during a study of identical twins. There are many counts of this clonotype. This CDR3 is built from 13 residues. Trimming removed 5 bases at V and 2 bases at J, with 8 bases between. TCRdb processed the 5' RACE reads anew with MiXCR; each CDR3 protein has one entry. The sample consists of 450,000 to 650,000 distinct CDR3 sequences, roughly 9.5% of them appearing once. The data also belong to a second study, concerning yellow fever vaccine responses in identical twins.

This chain connects TRBV12-3 or TRBV12-4 to TRBJ2-3, with D unresolved. The sequence was obtained from a young woman in good health. Input material: PBMCs. The CDR3 DNA sequence: TGTGCCAGCAGTCTAAGAATCACAGATACGCAGTATTTT. This sequence encodes CASSLRITDTQYF.